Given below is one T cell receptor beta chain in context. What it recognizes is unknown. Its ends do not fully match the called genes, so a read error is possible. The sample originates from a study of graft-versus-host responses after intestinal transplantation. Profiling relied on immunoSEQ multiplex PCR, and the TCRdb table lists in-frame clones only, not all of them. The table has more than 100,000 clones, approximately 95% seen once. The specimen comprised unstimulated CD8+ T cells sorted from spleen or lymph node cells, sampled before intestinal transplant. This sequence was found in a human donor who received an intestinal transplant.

For the CDR3, the DNA is TGTGCCGGCAGCTTGAGCAGGGGGCTCGAGCAGTACTTC. Its protein product is CAGSLSRGLEQYF. The chain couples TRBV5-6 to TRBJ2-7; 8 bases align to TRBD1. The CDR3 has 13 residues. The germline V gene encodes CDR1 SGHDT and CDR2 YYEEEE. Together with reference TRBV5-6 and TRBJ2-7, the CDR3 gives the full variable domain: DAGVTQSPTHLIKTRGQQVTLRCSPKSGHDTVSWYQQALGQGPQFIFQYYEEEERQRGNFPDRFSGHQFPNYSSELNVNALLLGDSALYLCAGSLSRGLEQYFGPGTRLTVT.